This T cell receptor beta chain is drawn from a study of TIL therapy for anti-PD-1-resistant metastatic lung cancer. At the level of the study: Tumors carried a median 1.5 non-synonymous mutations per megabase. General observations from the study: Infused TIL clonotypes partially replaced the baseline blood repertoire, then decayed over months.

Sample time point: pre-treatment sample, taken before nivolumab and TIL therapy. This was the immunoSEQ v3 assay. Each library reached some 2 million read pairs, or roughly 5-6.5 million at deep level. Sequencing was performed with immunoSEQ multiplex PCR; in TCRdb, only in-frame clones are kept and a portion is missing. The table lists about 52,000 clones, around 79% of them singletons. The germline V gene has CDR1 SGDLS and CDR2 YYNGEE. V lost 3 bases to trimming and J lost 6 bases, with 6 bases between them. This CDR3 has 11 amino acids. This clone was recorded once. Its antigen is not identified. The clonotype originates from a woman between 30 and 80 years old with non-small cell lung cancer. The sample in question was blood, obtained at baseline. The chain joins TRBV9 to TRBJ1-1; D unclear. The CDR3 loop is CASSAGPEAFF. CDR3 DNA: TGTGCCAGCAGCGCCGGCCCTGAAGCTTTCTTT. Full variable domain (rest looked up from reference TRBV9 and TRBJ1-1): DSGVTQTPKHLITATGQRVTLRCSPRSGDLSVYWYQQSLDQGLQFLIQYYNGEERAKGNILERFSAQQFPDLHSELNLSSLELGDSALYFCASSAGPEAFFGQGTRLTVV.